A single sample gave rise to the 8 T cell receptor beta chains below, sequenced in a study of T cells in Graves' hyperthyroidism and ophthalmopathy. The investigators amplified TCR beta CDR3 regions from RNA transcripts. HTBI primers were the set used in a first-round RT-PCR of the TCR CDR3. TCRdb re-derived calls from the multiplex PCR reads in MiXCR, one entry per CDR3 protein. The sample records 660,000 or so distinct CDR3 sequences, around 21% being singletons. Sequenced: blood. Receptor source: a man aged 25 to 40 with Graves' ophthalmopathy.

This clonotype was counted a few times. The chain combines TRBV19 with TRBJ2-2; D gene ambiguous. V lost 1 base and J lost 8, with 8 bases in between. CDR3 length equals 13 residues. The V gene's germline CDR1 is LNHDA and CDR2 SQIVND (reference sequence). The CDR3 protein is CASSIGTLGELFF. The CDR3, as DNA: TGTGCCAGTAGTATAGGCACCCTGGGGGAGCTGTTTTTT.

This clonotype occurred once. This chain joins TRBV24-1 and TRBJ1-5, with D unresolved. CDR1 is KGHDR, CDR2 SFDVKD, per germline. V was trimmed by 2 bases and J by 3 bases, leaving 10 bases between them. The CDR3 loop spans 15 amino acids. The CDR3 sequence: CATSDSRQSNQPQHF. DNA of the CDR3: TGTGCCACCAGTGATTCCCGACAATCCAATCAGCCCCAGCATTTT.

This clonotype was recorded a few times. Here the CDR3 DNA reads TGCAGCGTGTGGACAGGGGCTCGAGGCGAGCAGTACTTC. This gives the protein CSVWTGARGEQYF. The chain links TRBV29-1 to TRBJ2-7; 9 bases are a match to TRBD1. Germline V lookup: CDR1 SQVTM, CDR2 ANQGSEA. The junction had 9 bases not matched to a gene; V was cut back by 6 bases and J by 6 bases. There are 13 residues in the CDR3.

As DNA, the CDR3 is TGCAGTGCTAGAGAGGGACACCTCTACGAGCAGTACTTC. Its translation is CSAREGHLYEQYF. The V gene is TRBV20-1, the J gene TRBJ2-7; TRBD1 might be the D (6 bases). Trimming took off 0 bases at V and 3 bases at J, with 9 bases between the two ends. The CDR3 is made up of 13 amino acids. Germline CDR1 DFQATT, CDR2 SNEGSKA (reference sequence).

CDR3 sequence reads: CASSQGPRTVPHYGYTF. CDR3 nucleotide sequence: TGTGCCAGCAGCCAAGGACCGCGAACAGTTCCTCACTATGGCTACACCTTC. The chain carries TRBV3-1 and TRBJ1-2; D is unclear. The V end was cut by 1 base, the J end by 3 bases, with 18 bases between. Germline assignment: CDR1 LGHDT and CDR2 YNNKEL (reference sequence). CDR3 length equals 17 residues.

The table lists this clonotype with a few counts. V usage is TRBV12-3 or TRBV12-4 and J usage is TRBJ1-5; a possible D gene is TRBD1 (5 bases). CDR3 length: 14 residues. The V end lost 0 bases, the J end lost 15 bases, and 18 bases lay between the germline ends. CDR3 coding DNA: TGTGCCAGCAGTTTAGCGCTAATGGAGGGGCCTCGGCATTTT. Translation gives CASSLALMEGPRHF.

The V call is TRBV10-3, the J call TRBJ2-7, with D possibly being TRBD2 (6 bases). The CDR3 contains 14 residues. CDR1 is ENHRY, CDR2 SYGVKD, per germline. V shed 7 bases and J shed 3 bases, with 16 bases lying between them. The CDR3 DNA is TGTGCCATCAACGGAGGGCCTCAACACTACGAGCAGTACTTC. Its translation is CAINGGPQHYEQYF.

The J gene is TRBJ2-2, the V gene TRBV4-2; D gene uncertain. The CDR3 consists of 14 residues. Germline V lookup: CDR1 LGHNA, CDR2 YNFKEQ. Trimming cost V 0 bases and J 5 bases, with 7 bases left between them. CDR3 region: CASSQEWRTGELFF. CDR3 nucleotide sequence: TGTGCCAGCAGCCAAGAATGGCGAACCGGGGAGCTGTTTTTT.